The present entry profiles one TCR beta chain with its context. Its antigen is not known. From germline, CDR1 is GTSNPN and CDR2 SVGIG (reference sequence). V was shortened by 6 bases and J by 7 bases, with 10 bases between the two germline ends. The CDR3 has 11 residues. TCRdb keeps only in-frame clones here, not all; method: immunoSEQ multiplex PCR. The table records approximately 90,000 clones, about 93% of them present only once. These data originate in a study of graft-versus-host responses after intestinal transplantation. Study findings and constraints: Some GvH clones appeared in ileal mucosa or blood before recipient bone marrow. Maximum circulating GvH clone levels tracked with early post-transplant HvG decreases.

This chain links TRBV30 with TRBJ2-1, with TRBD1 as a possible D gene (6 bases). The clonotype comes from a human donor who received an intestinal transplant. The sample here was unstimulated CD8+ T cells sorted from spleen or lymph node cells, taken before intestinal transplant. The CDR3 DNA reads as TGTGCCTGCCCCACAGGGAATGAGCAGTTCTTC. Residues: CACPTGNEQFF.